This T cell receptor beta chain emerged from a study of T cell repertoires in cytomegalovirus infection. Whole-study context: As its CMV epitopes, the study selected recently identified HLA-C-restricted and well-studied HLA-B-restricted targets.

TCRdb re-analysed the reads in MiXCR, keeping a single row per CDR3 protein. The sample includes fewer than 900,000 distinct CDR3 sequences, around 29% of them seen just once. Between the trimmed V and J ends, which lost 4 bases and 3 bases, there was a span of 9 bases. Germline loops: CDR1 SGHVS, CDR2 FQNEAQ. The CDR3 totals 13 residues. This clonotype showed up many times. The antigen is undetermined. This clonotype was sampled from a human donor in good health (CMV status not recorded). Some clones in this sample may be carry-over from other donors' samples. Sequences were derived from cultured CD8+ T cells from PBMCs, sampled from culture after CMV antigen stimulation. The chain joins TRBV7-8 to TRBJ1-2; D gene ambiguous. CDR3 sequence: CASSSSTYYGYTF. Written as DNA, the CDR3 is TGTGCCAGCAGCTCGAGTACCTACTATGGCTACACCTTC.